The sequence of this TCR beta chain was determined in a study of technical replicates of blood from several donors (dated by TCRdb to 2015 to 2018). Comment on this clone: Its antigen target is currently unknown. Base qualities were left out, and no much larger clone turns up one base away.

Library preparation used the immunoSEQ multiplex PCR assay. Drawn from immuneACCESS, this table holds only the in-frame rearrangements with V and J called that TCRdb kept. Clones are partly lost; checked studies trace under half to an unresolved V gene and leave the rest unexplained. The sample has roughly 68,000 clones on record, around 94% of them singletons. The ten largest clones add up to 0.35% to 0.45% of the sample. V loses 5 bases of germline sequence and J loses 0 bases, and the interval between the two ends is 11 bases. Sequences SGHNT (CDR1) and YENEEA (CDR2) are obtained from the germline V gene. Its CDR3 holds 15 amino acids, cysteine through phenylalanine. The kept DNA is CDR3 alone, 45 bases in frame from the first base.

The sequence was obtained from a human donor in good health. The sample taken for sequencing was T cells isolated from PBMCs. The V gene is TRBV11-3 and the J gene is TRBJ1-3; matching of 5 bases hints at TRBD1 as the D gene. The CDR3 here reads CASSDTTDSGNTIYF. The bases read TGTGCCAGCAGCGATACGACAGACTCTGGAAACACCATATATTTT. With the portions outside the CDR3 filled from the reference TRBV11-3 and TRBJ1-3 genes, the complete variable region becomes EAGVVQSPRYKIIEKKQPVAFWCNPISGHNTLYWYLQNLGQGPELLIRYENEEAVDDSQLPKDRFSAERLKGVDSTLKIQPAELGDSAVYLCASSDTTDSGNTIYFGEGSWLTVV.